The 9 T cell receptor beta chains listed next were all sequenced from one sample in a study of glioma-infiltrating T cells. Amplification of TCR alpha and beta CDR3 regions from RNA used iRepertoire nested multiplex PCR. TCRdb reprocessed the multiplex PCR reads via MiXCR and lists one record per CDR3 protein. The data show about 130,000 distinct CDR3 sequences, roughly a quarter seen once. The source material was glioma tissue, nonneoplastic brain tissue, or PBMCs (not recorded which). The receptor source for this set is a human donor with low-grade glioma or glioblastoma, undergoing nonglioma brain surgery, or in good health (not recorded which).

This clonotype was seen at least ten times. This chain links TRBV6-1 with TRBJ2-1, with TRBD1 matching over 8 bases. Losses at the gene ends were 6 bases for V and 4 bases for J; bases not matched to a gene: 2. CDR1 and CDR2 (germline): MNHNS, SASEGT. The CDR3 spans 13 residues. The CDR3: CASRDRGYNEQFF. CDR3 nucleotide sequence: TGTGCCAGCAGAGACAGGGGTTACAATGAGCAGTTCTTC.

This clonotype has a count of ten or more. This chain connects TRBV7-2 to TRBJ2-1, with D perhaps matching TRBD1 (6 bases). The length of the CDR3 is 13 residues. Germline V gives CDR1 SGHTA, CDR2 FQGNSA. V shed 1 base and J shed 11 bases, with 12 bases lying between them. The CDR3 loop reads CASSLDRQDKQFF. The CDR3 DNA follows: TGTGCCAGCAGCTTAGACAGACAGGACAAGCAGTTCTTC.

Remarks on this clonotype: Relative to the germline gene, one junction end is altered; a read error may explain this. This chain joins TRBV28 and TRBJ2-1; perhaps TRBD1 as D (8 bases). The CDR3 spans 16 residues. Germline V gives CDR1 MDHEN, CDR2 SYDVKM. This CDR3 reads CASSALQGGTYNEQVF. The CDR3 DNA sequence: TGTGCCAGCAGTGCCTTACAGGGGGGGACCTACAATGAGCAGGTCTTC.

The table lists this clonotype with a few counts. This chain links TRBV20-1 with TRBJ2-7; 12 positions agree with TRBD1. The V gene end was trimmed by 2 bases and the J gene end by 5 bases; junction bases not matched to a gene: 4. Germline V gene data show CDR1 as DFQATT and CDR2 as SNEGSKA (reference sequence). The CDR3 is made up of 14 amino acids. The CDR3 nucleotides are TGCAGTGCTAGAAAGGGACAGGGGGCTAACGAGCAGTACGTC. This translates into CSARKGQGANEQYV.

The chain employs TRBV18 and TRBJ1-5; maybe TRBD1 (6 bases). Trimming took off 6 bases at V and 4 bases at J, with 13 bases between the two ends. This CDR3 spans 14 amino acids. Germline V gene data show CDR1 as KGHSH and CDR2 as LQKENI. CDR3 nucleotides: TGTGCCAGCTCCCTAAAGGGGGAGAATCAGCCCCAGCATTTT. Protein sequence: CASSLKGENQPQHF.

The chain joins TRBV7-9 to TRBJ1-2; a weak D match, TRBD1 (5 bases). Germline V gene sequence: CDR1 SEHNR, CDR2 FQNEAQ (reference sequence). Trimming left V 5 bases short and J 3 bases short, with 19 bases between. This CDR3 spans 16 amino acids. The CDR3 coding sequence is TGTGCCAGCAGCACTAGGGGCAGCGAGATACACTATGGCTACACCTTC. Translated, it gives CASSTRGSEIHYGYTF. Full variable domain (missing parts from reference TRBV7-9 and TRBJ1-2): DTGVSQNPRHKITKRGQNVTFRCDPISEHNRLYWYRQTLGQGPEFLTYFQNEAQLEKSRLLSDRFSAERPKGSFSTLEIQRTEQGDSAMYLCASSTRGSEIHYGYTFGSGTRLTVV.

This clonotype was seen a handful of times. The chain links TRBV7-9 to TRBJ1-4, with 7 bases matching TRBD1. This CDR3 has 15 amino acids. Trimming at V came to 5 bases and at J to 7 bases, leaving 10 bases not matched to a gene. CDR1 and CDR2 from the germline V gene are SEHNR and FQNEAQ (reference sequence). The CDR3 here is CASSPRDRDAEKLFF. The CDR3 region has the DNA TGTGCCAGCAGCCCGAGAGACAGGGATGCTGAAAAACTGTTTTTT.

Only a few counts were recorded for this clonotype. This chain uses TRBV7-6 with TRBJ2-1; the D is unclear. V lost 1 base and J lost 0, with 10 bases in between. Germline CDR1 and CDR2: SGHVS and FNYEAQ. The CDR3 loop spans 16 amino acids. The CDR3 spells CASSLGTSGSYNEQFF. The CDR3 DNA follows: TGTGCCAGCAGCTTAGGTACTTCGGGCTCCTACAATGAGCAGTTCTTC.

This clonotype was counted a few times. This chain links TRBV10-3 with TRBJ1-1; the D is unclear. This CDR3 contains 14 residues. Trimming took 3 bases from V and 5 from J, leaving 13 bases between them. Germline V lookup: CDR1 ENHRY, CDR2 SYGVKD. In nucleotides, the CDR3 is TGTGCCATCAGTGAAGTGGGTAGGGAGACTGAAGCTTTCTTT. Its protein is CAISEVGRETEAFF.